The subject of this entry is one T cell receptor (beta chain). Its antigen remains unidentified. The entry originates in a study of T cell repertoires in ileal Crohn's disease. Study-level information: About 36% were active smokers at surgery; median disease duration was around 8 years. From the resection specimen's proximal margin, biopsies were taken as MI.

The CDR3 contains 17 residues. Per germline, CDR1 LGHNA and CDR2 YNFKEQ. The J segment lost 6 bases and the V segment lost 2 bases, leaving 9 bases of the junction unmatched. Regarding the study as a whole: High-frequency clones were more common in sorted CD8 than CD4 cells. Active smokers at surgery had more clonal expansions than non-smokers.

The data were produced by immunoSEQ multiplex PCR, yet TCRdb's version contains in-frame clones alone and is incomplete. The sample has about 2,000 clones; roughly 76% are singletons. The sample's time point: proximal margin of the surgical specimen (macroscopically non-inflamed). The specimen was ileal tissue. J is TRBJ2-2 and V is TRBV4-2; 10 bases are shared with TRBD1. The TCR was taken from an adult with Crohn's disease. CDR3: CASSQYRDRGLAGELFF. CDR3 nucleotide sequence: TGTGCCAGCAGCCAATACCGTGACAGGGGGCTAGCCGGGGAGCTGTTTTTT.